The 5 T cell receptor beta chains below all came from one sample that was sequenced in a study of blood T cell repertoires in COVID-19. Repertoires were generated with immunoSEQ multiplex PCR, while TCRdb's copy carries only in-frame clones and drops some. This sample yields tens of thousands of clones, of which around 83% are seen a single time; 20% to 30% belongs to the top ten. The sequenced sample was peripheral blood. The receptors were sampled from a man aged 55 to 70 with acute or convalescent COVID-19.

The chain combines TRBV21-1 with TRBJ1-5. TRBV21-1 is classified as a pseudogene. The length of the CDR3 is 21 residues. CDR3 sequence: CASSKYAGWGNRLPSNQPQHF. CDR3 nucleotide sequence: TGTGCCAGCAGCAAATACGCGGGGTGGGGGAACAGACTCCCATCCAATCAGCCCCAGCATTTT.

This clone occurred once. The chain is built from TRBV7-9 and TRBJ2-1, with D perhaps matching TRBD2 (5 bases). Trimming pared 4 bases from V and 1 base from J, leaving 8 bases between. Germline values: CDR1 SEHNR, CDR2 FQNEAQ (reference sequence). The CDR3 extends over 14 amino acids. CDR3 region: CASSSSGSYNEQFF. In nucleotides, the CDR3 is TGTGCCAGCAGCTCTTCGGGATCCTACAATGAGCAGTTCTTC.

This chain connects TRBV10-3 to TRBJ1-1; 9 nucleotides agree with TRBD1. This CDR3 has 15 residues. After removal of 0 bases from V and 6 bases from J, the junction contained 5 bases not matched to a gene. Germline V CDR1 and CDR2: ENHRY, SYGVKD. CDR3 in DNA: TGTGCCATCAGTGAGTCGACAGGGGGGACCGCTGAAGCTTTCTTT. Amino acids: CAISESTGGTAEAFF.

This clone was detected only once. The chain combines TRBV28 with TRBJ1-2; tentative D call: TRBD1 (5 bases). The ends were cut back, 4 bases at V and 9 bases at J, with 15 bases in the middle. This CDR3 has 13 amino acids. CDR1 is MDHEN, CDR2 SYDVKM, per germline. The CDR3 sequence is CASSSEGLLRYTF. CDR3 bases: TGTGCCAGCAGTTCGGAGGGGCTCCTACGCTACACCTTC.

The rearrangement links TRBV11-2 to TRBJ2-3; possibly TRBD2 for D (6 bases). CDR3 length: 15 amino acids. The germline gives CDR1 SGHAT, CDR2 FQNNGV. Trimming removed 3 bases from V and 4 bases from J, with 14 bases in between. The CDR3 reads CASSFRLATPDTQYF. CDR3 DNA sequence: TGTGCCAGCAGCTTTAGGCTAGCGACCCCAGATACGCAGTATTTT.